The clone carrying this T cell receptor (beta chain) has only one observation. The source of the sample is a study of blood T cell repertoires in COVID-19. Study-wide background: COVID-19 samples collected from the United States, Italy and Spain covered acute and convalescent phases. Sample material is recorded as cDNA or gDNA derived from T cells, B-cell-depleted T cells, or PBMCs.

TCRdb keeps only in-frame clones here, not all; method: immunoSEQ multiplex PCR. This table holds 200,000 to 250,000 clones, 80% to 95% found once. Seattle participants joined during active infection and were tracked over time. Per the germline V gene, CDR1 is MNHNY and CDR2 is SVGAGI (reference sequence). The J segment lost 0 bases and the V segment lost 5 bases, leaving 17 bases of the junction unmatched. This CDR3 is built from 20 residues. The sample was peripheral blood. This chain links TRBV6-6 with TRBJ2-3; 10 nucleotides align to TRBD1. The source of this sequence is a man aged 25 to 45 with COVID-19, enrolled during active disease. The chain's CDR3 is CASSLLSPGQGSISTDTQYF. The DNA for the CDR3 is TGTGCCAGCAGTCTGTTATCTCCGGGACAGGGGTCTATCAGCACAGATACGCAGTATTTT.